The 8 T cell receptor beta chains reported below all come from one sample, sequenced in a study of cytomegalovirus exposure and HLA in healthy donors. It was with 60 Vbeta and 13 Jbeta primers that the PCR ran. Here immunoSEQ multiplex PCR was the method, and the copy in TCRdb shows in-frame clones only, minus some. This sample has some 120,000 clones, with approximately 9.4% found just once. Sequencing was done on a sample of PBMCs. The receptors here all came from a man between 25 and 39 years old in good health and CMV-seronegative.

In this sample, this clone turned up a few times. V is TRBV7-2 and J is TRBJ1-2; D perhaps matches TRBD1 (6 bases). Germline V gene sequence: CDR1 SGHTA, CDR2 FQGNSA. The CDR3 spans 14 residues. Trimming cost V 1 base and J 2 bases, with 8 bases left between them. The CDR3 here is CASSLGTENYGYTF. CDR3 nucleotide sequence: TGTGCCAGCAGCTTAGGGACAGAGAACTATGGCTACACCTTC.

A few counts support this clone. This chain links TRBV4-2 with TRBJ2-5; D not certain. The V and J ends lost 1 base and 3 bases respectively, with 6 bases between them. The CDR3 extends over 13 amino acids. Germline V gene sequence: CDR1 LGHNA, CDR2 YNFKEQ. CDR3 coding DNA: TGTGCCAGCAGCCAAGTTCAGGAAGAGACCCAGTACTTC. Encoded protein: CASSQVQEETQYF.

This clone was recorded a few times. J is TRBJ2-7 and V is TRBV28, with TRBD1 matching 8 bases. The length of the CDR3 is 13 residues. V lost 10 bases, J lost 6 bases, and 11 bases stayed unmatched. Germline CDR1 and CDR2: MDHEN and SYDVKM. The CDR3, as DNA: TGTGCCACCCCGGGGACAGGTACGGCCGAGCAGTACTTC. Translated: CATPGTGTAEQYF.

V is TRBV5-1 and J is TRBJ2-1; possible D gene TRBD1, 6 bases. With 2 bases removed from V and 5 bases from J, the gap between germline ends came to 11 bases. The CDR3 is 14 residues long. In germline, CDR1 is SGHRS, CDR2 YFSETQ. The CDR3 region has the DNA TGCGCCAGCAGCTTACGGGGACAAAACAATGAGCAGTTCTTC. Translating it yields CASSLRGQNNEQFF. Filled out from reference TRBV5-1 and TRBJ2-1, the complete variable domain reads KAGVTQTPRYLIKTRGQQVTLSCSPISGHRSVSWYQQTPGQGLQFLFEYFSETQRNKGNFPGRFSGRQFSNSRSEMNVSTLELGDSALYLCASSLRGQNNEQFFGPGTRLTVL.

The CDR3 bases are TGTGCCAGCAGTACGACCGGGAGCCTCGGGACAGTGGCCGGGGAGCTGTTTTTT. Translation gives CASSTTGSLGTVAGELFF. The rearrangement uses TRBV28 and TRBJ2-2, with D possibly being TRBD1 (7 bases). Germline lookup yields CDR1 MDHEN and CDR2 SYDVKM. V lost 5 bases, J lost 6 bases, and 25 bases lay in between. CDR3 length: 18 residues.

This clone was counted between two and nine times. The genes are TRBV7-2 and TRBJ1-6, with 8 bases fitting TRBD1. The CDR3 totals 14 residues. Germline V gene data show CDR1 as SGHTA and CDR2 as FQGNSA. V gave up 3 bases and J gave up 9 bases; unmatched junction bases: 4. Written as DNA, the CDR3 is TGTGCCAGCAGCTTCCGACAGGGGACTTCACCCCTCCACTTT. Translating gives CASSFRQGTSPLHF.

This clone was observed a handful of times. The chain links TRBV6-4 to TRBJ1-2; 9 bases are a match to TRBD1. The CDR3 has 14 amino acids. Losses at the gene ends were 5 bases for V and 2 bases for J; bases not matched to a gene: 3. Germline-derived CDR1 and CDR2 are MRHNA and SNTAGT. CDR3 sequence reads: CASSTGQGNYGYTF. The CDR3 nucleotides are TGTGCCAGCAGTACCGGACAGGGGAACTATGGCTACACCTTC.

The chain couples TRBV27 to TRBJ2-2, with a tentative D call TRBD1 (5 bases). The V gene lost 5 bases and the J gene lost 2 bases, with 12 bases spanning the gap. Germline V gives CDR1 MNHEY, CDR2 SMNVEV (reference sequence). CDR3 size: 15 residues. The CDR3 reads CASSQGSTNTGELFF. In DNA form, the CDR3 reads TGTGCCAGCAGTCAGGGTTCAACCAACACCGGGGAGCTGTTTTTT.